The present T cell receptor (beta chain) was sequenced within a study of identical twins. This clonotype was found many times. A universal primer site arose from template switching, and cDNA bore unique molecular identifiers. MiXCR, run by TCRdb on the 5' RACE reads, gives a single entry per CDR3 protein. The table records some 600,000 distinct CDR3 sequences, less than 9% of them present only once. Per germline, CDR1 MGHRA and CDR2 YSYEKL. V lost 2 bases and J lost 0; bases outside the gene matches: 7. The CDR3 is 16 residues long. This sample also appeared in a second study, on yellow fever vaccine responses in identical twins.

Sequencing used PBMCs. The V gene is TRBV4-1, the J gene TRBJ2-7; TRBD2 aligns across 7 bases. The source is a woman in her late teens or twenties in good health. This CDR3 reads CASSQMRESLSYEQYF. The DNA for the CDR3 is TGCGCCAGCAGCCAAATGCGGGAGAGCCTCTCCTACGAGCAGTACTTC.